Listed here are 29 T cell receptor beta chains from one sample, sequenced in a study of Tregs in tolerant kidney transplant recipients. Some clones are missing from TCRdb's copy, which holds only in-frame ones; the method was immunoSEQ multiplex PCR. The listing records under 7,500 clones. Related graft donors supplied nonmyeloablative bone marrow transplants, and mixed chimerism was transient. This material consisted of CD4+ T cells from blood (PBMCs), taken 6 months after the transplant. These receptors all stem from a human patient who received a combined kidney and bone marrow transplant. Some T cells may be graft donor cells.

Of note for this clone: The sequence runs out 3 residues before the end of the CDR3; the remainder is reconstructed from the germline J gene. This chain joins TRBV3-1 (or the pseudogene TRBV3-2) and TRBJ2-7; D is possibly TRBD1 (6 bases). The length of the CDR3 is 12 residues. Per germline, CDR1 LGHDT and CDR2 YNNKEL (reference sequence). V shed 6 bases and J shed 4 bases, with 10 bases lying between them. The covered CDR3 bases are TGTGCCAGCAGTTCCAGGGGTTACGAG. It encodes CASSSRGYE. The entire CDR3 reads CASSSRGYEQYF.

The CDR3 here is CASNTLGRAVTNTEAFF. The CDR3 bases that were read are TGTGCCAGCAATACCTTGGGTAGGGCAGTGACGAACACTGAA. The chain uses TRBV27 and TRBJ1-1, with D unclear. The read halts 3 residues ahead of the CDR3 end, with the missing end drawn from the germline J gene. With 7 bases removed from V and 1 base from J, the gap between germline ends came to 22 bases. CDR3 length: 17 residues. Germline V lookup: CDR1 MNHEY, CDR2 SMNVEV (reference sequence).

A note on this clone: The read gets to within 3 residues of the CDR3 end, and the germline J gene fills in the rest. The chain uses TRBV20-1 and TRBJ1-1; TRBD1 matches 7 bases. This CDR3 comprises 14 residues. V shed 6 bases, J shed 4 bases, and the junction held 11 bases outside the gene matches. The germline CDR1 and CDR2 sequences are DFQATT and SNEGSKA (reference sequence). The part of the CDR3 DNA that was read is TGCAGTGCGGCTATTACAGGGGCGGCCACTGAA. Translating it yields CSAAITGAATE. The CDR3 in full is CSAAITGAATEAFF.

Comments on this clone: The read terminates 3 residues ahead of where the CDR3 ends, so the germline J gene completes it. This rearrangement joins TRBV29-1 to TRBJ2-2, with a possible D match to TRBD1 (6 bases). This CDR3 is built from 13 residues. The germline V and J ends were trimmed by 7 bases and 1 base, with 10 bases remaining between them. Germline CDR1 is SQVTM and CDR2 is ANQGSEA. CDR3: CSGKDRNTGELFF. The sequenced CDR3 bases are TGCAGCGGGAAGGACAGGAACACCGGGGAG.

For this clone: The read is 3 residues too short to cover the CDR3 end, so that end is filled in from the germline J gene. The chain joins TRBV9 to TRBJ2-7; 9 bases match TRBD2. The CDR3 runs 16 residues. After removal of 4 bases from V and 1 base from J, the junction contained 9 bases not matched to a gene. Germline CDR1 SGDLS, CDR2 YYNGEE. The CDR3 is CASSPLGAGGSYEQYF. The covered CDR3 bases are TGTGCCAGCAGCCCCCTAGGAGCGGGAGGTTCCTACGAG.

To note about this clone: The read ends 3 residues shy of where the CDR3 ends; the end is completed using the germline J gene. The chain links TRBV20-1 to TRBJ2-7, with D possibly TRBD1 on 6 matching bases. V lost 7 bases and J 4 bases, leaving 14 bases between the germline ends. This CDR3 comprises 12 residues. CDR1 and CDR2 from the germline V gene are DFQATT and SNEGSKA (reference sequence). The covered CDR3 bases are TGCAGTGTTAACAAACAGGGATACGAG. It codes for CSVNKQGYE. In full, the CDR3 reads CSVNKQGYEQYF.

The chain's CDR3 is CASKSDRGSETQYF. Partial CDR3 DNA: TGTGCCAGCAAGTCGGACAGGGGCTCAGAGACC. V is TRBV2 and J is TRBJ2-5; TRBD1 matches 9 bases. The observed sequence ends 3 residues before the CDR3 terminus, with the missing tail filled in from the germline J gene. The CDR3 contains 14 residues. The ends lost 7 bases at V and 4 bases at J; junction bases unmatched: 7. CDR1 is SNHLY and CDR2 is FYNNEI in the germline V gene.

Concerning this clone: The CDR3 end lies 3 residues beyond the end of the read and is filled in from the germline J gene. The chain carries TRBV7-2 and TRBJ2-7, with D perhaps TRBD2 (6 bases). CDR3 length: 14 residues. V was cut by 1 base and J by 3 bases, with 10 bases left in between. Germline CDR1 and CDR2: SGHTA and FQGNSA. The CDR3 protein is CASSLGGIGYEQYF. The part of the CDR3 DNA that was read is TGTGCCAGCAGCTTAGGCGGGATTGGCTACGAG.

Incomplete CDR3 DNA: TGCGCCAGCACCCCAGGGGGCGCAGATACG. Translation gives CASTPGGADT. The CDR3 in its entirety is CASTPGGADTQYF. The chain employs TRBV10-2 and TRBJ2-3; 8 bases match TRBD1. The read stops 3 residues short of the end of the CDR3; the missing end is completed from the germline J gene. Trimming at V came to 7 bases and at J to 4 bases, leaving 4 bases not matched to a gene. The CDR3 spans 13 residues. Germline CDR1 WSHSY, CDR2 SAAADI.

As concerns this clone: The read gets to within 3 residues of the CDR3 end, and the germline J gene fills in the rest. This same CDR3 is encoded by further DNA sequences in the sample. The rearrangement uses TRBV5-4 and TRBJ1-2; TRBD1 matches 7 bases. This CDR3 region has 15 residues. V shed 4 bases and J 7 bases; nucleotides not matched to a gene: 13. Germline V CDR1 and CDR2: SGHNT, YYREEE (reference sequence). The CDR3 reads CASSTGNRGGSGYTF. Partial CDR3 DNA: TGTGCCAGCAGCACGGGTAACAGGGGTGGTAGTGGC.

A note on this clone: From the germline J gene comes the end of the CDR3, since the read stops 3 residues before it. The V call is TRBV2, the J call TRBJ2-5, with D unclear. Trimming shortened V by 6 bases and J by 5 bases, and 13 bases separated the two germline ends. The length of the CDR3 is 13 residues. The V gene's germline CDR1 is SNHLY and CDR2 FYNNEI. This CDR3 reads CASSTNTYETQYF. The part of the CDR3 DNA that was read is TGTGCCAGCAGCACTAATACCTATGAGACC.

About this clone: The read stops 3 residues short of the end of the CDR3; the missing end is completed from the germline J gene. The chain links TRBV29-1 to TRBJ1-1, with 11 bases lining up with TRBD1. V shed 7 bases and J 4 bases; nucleotides not matched to a gene: 8. This CDR3 comprises 14 residues. The germline V gene encodes CDR1 SQVTM and CDR2 ANQGSEA. CDR3 DNA (partial): TGCAGCGCCCTAAGGGGGACAGGGGGCACTGAA. It is translated as CSALRGTGGTE. The full CDR3 sequence reads CSALRGTGGTEAFF.

This clone is medium-sized (0.01 to 0.1%) by frequency. The CDR3 here is CSARPTGGVNYGYTF. The sequenced part of the CDR3 DNA is TGCAGTGCTAGACCGACAGGGGGCGTAAACTATGGC. The V gene is TRBV20-1, the J gene TRBJ1-2, with 10 bases lining up with TRBD1. The sequenced fragment ends 3 residues before the CDR3 boundary, so the rest is inferred from the germline J gene. Germline lookup yields CDR1 DFQATT and CDR2 SNEGSKA (reference sequence). This CDR3 is built from 15 residues. Losses at the gene ends were 2 bases for V and 2 bases for J; bases not matched to a gene: 5.

The CDR3 here is CASSRGLGRSTDTQYF. Incomplete CDR3 DNA: TGTGCCAGCAGCAGGGGCCTCGGGCGTAGCACAGATACG. This chain joins TRBV7-3 and TRBJ2-3; TRBD1 might be the D (5 bases). The read terminates 3 residues ahead of where the CDR3 ends, so the germline J gene completes it. The CDR3 length is 16 residues. Germline CDR1 and CDR2: SGHTA and FQGTGA. Trimming stripped 5 bases from V and 0 bases from J, with 15 bases between.

The covered CDR3 bases are TGTGCCAGCAGCTCTCGGACAGGGGTAGAGACC. This gives the protein CASSSRTGVET. Given in full, the CDR3 is CASSSRTGVETQYF. J is TRBJ2-5 and V is TRBV7-2; 9 bases are shared with TRBD1. The CDR3 extends 3 residues past the end of the read, so its final part is completed from the germline J gene. The CDR3 is 14 amino acids. Trimming took 4 bases from V and 4 from J; bases not matched to a gene: 4. Germline values: CDR1 SGHTA, CDR2 FQGNSA.

A remark on this clone: The read comes to an end 3 residues before the CDR3 does, leaving the germline J gene to fill in the end. The gene calls are TRBV5-4 and TRBJ2-1; 12 nucleotides match TRBD2. Germline CDR1 and CDR2: SGHNT and YYREEE (reference sequence). The CDR3 contains 16 residues. The V and J ends lost 8 bases and 6 bases, in that order; junction bases with no gene match: 12. The CDR3 reads CASALAGGPSGNEQFF. CDR3 DNA (partial): TGTGCCAGTGCGCTAGCGGGAGGGCCCTCCGGCAATGAG. Complete variable domain (other parts from reference TRBV5-4 and TRBJ2-1): ETGVTQSPTHLIKTRGQQVTLRCSSQSGHNTVSWYQQALGQGPQFIFQYYREEENGRGNFPPRFSGLQFPNYSSELNVNALELDDSALYLCASALAGGPSGNEQFFGPGTRLTVL.

In regard to this clone: Read coverage stops 3 residues before the CDR3 terminus; the germline J gene supplies the remainder. The V gene is TRBV20-1, the J gene TRBJ1-3, with D maybe TRBD1 (5 bases). V was cut by 3 bases and J by 0 bases, with 9 bases left in between. The length of the CDR3 is 14 residues. Germline CDR1 is DFQATT and CDR2 is SNEGSKA (reference sequence). The CDR3 sequence is CSARAGGSGNTIYF. The sequenced part of the CDR3 DNA is TGCAGTGCTAGGGCGGGGGGCTCTGGAAACACC.

As regards this clone: One end of the junction does not line up with germline, which may come from a read error. The read stops 3 residues short of the end of the CDR3; the missing end is completed from the germline J gene. V usage is TRBV19 and J usage is TRBJ1-1; D is unclear. CDR3 length: 16 residues. Germline loops: CDR1 LNHDA, CDR2 SQIVND (reference sequence). The chain's CDR3 is CASSFKSGGRNSEAFF. The part of the CDR3 DNA that was read is TGTGCCAGTAGTTTTAAATCGGGTGGAAGGAACTCTGAA.

With respect to this clone: The read ends 3 residues before the CDR3 terminus; that terminus is restored from the germline J gene. J is TRBJ2-7 and V is TRBV19; 10 bases line up with TRBD1. Trimming took 5 bases from V and 1 from J; bases not matched to a gene: 5. The germline V gene encodes CDR1 LNHDA and CDR2 SQIVND (reference sequence). The CDR3 runs to 15 residues. The CDR3 sequence: CASSGPGQGSYEQYF. CDR3 DNA, as far as it was read: TGTGCCAGTAGTGGACCGGGACAGGGGTCCTACGAG. Full variable domain (missing parts from reference TRBV19 and TRBJ2-7): DGGITQSPKYLFRKEGQNVTLSCEQNLNHDAMYWYRQDPGQGLRLIYYSQIVNDFQKGDIAEGYSVSREKKESFPLTVTSAQKNPTAFYLCASSGPGQGSYEQYFGPGTRLTVT.

A word on this clone: The CDR3 end is not reached by the read, which stops 3 residues before it; the germline J gene fills it in. The genes are TRBV10-3 and TRBJ2-1; 8 nucleotides match TRBD1. There are 14 residues in the CDR3. V shed 6 bases and J 2 bases; nucleotides not matched to a gene: 3. Germline V gene sequence: CDR1 ENHRY, CDR2 SYGVKD. The CDR3 bases that were read are TGTGCCATCAGCGACAGGGGAACCTACAATGAG. Protein: CAISDRGTYNE. Given in full, the CDR3 is CAISDRGTYNEQFF.

In terms of frequency, this clone is medium-sized. The CDR3 end is not reached by the read, which stops 3 residues before it; the germline J gene fills it in. The chain combines TRBV7-3 with TRBJ1-4; 7 bases align to TRBD1. V shed 5 bases and J 0 bases; nucleotides not matched to a gene: 3. The CDR3 has 15 residues. The germline V gene has CDR1 SGHTA and CDR2 FQGTGA. The CDR3 DNA, read in part, is TGTGCCAGCAGCCCCACAGGGGCAACTAATGAAAAA. It is translated as CASSPTGATNEK. The entire CDR3 sequence reads CASSPTGATNEKLFF.

The CDR3 bases that were read are TGTGCCAGTATAGCGGGAGAGACC. Translation gives CASIAGET. The whole CDR3 sequence is CASIAGETQYF. The rearrangement uses TRBV2 and TRBJ2-5, with TRBD2 matching 7 bases. The CDR3 extends 3 residues past the end of the read, so its final part is completed from the germline J gene. This CDR3 is 11 amino acids long. The germline V gene encodes CDR1 SNHLY and CDR2 FYNNEI. The junction had 2 bases not matched to a gene; V was cut back by 9 bases and J by 4 bases.

Comment on this clone: With the read ending 3 residues before the CDR3 end, the germline J gene is used to fill in that end. Different DNA sequences within this sample yield the same CDR3. The chain joins TRBV2 to TRBJ1-5; D call uncertain. The length of the CDR3 is 13 residues. V was clipped by 2 bases and J by 1 base, with 3 bases between them. Germline V gene sequence: CDR1 SNHLY, CDR2 FYNNEI. The sequenced CDR3 bases are TGTGCCAGCAGTGAACAAAGCAATCAGCCC. Amino acid sequence: CASSEQSNQP. The whole CDR3 protein is CASSEQSNQPQHF.

Concerning this clone itself: Sequencing ends 3 residues short of the CDR3 end; the germline J gene provides the rest. The chain couples TRBV5-5 to TRBJ2-1, with D perhaps TRBD1 (6 bases). V was clipped by 0 bases and J by 2 bases, with 9 bases between them. The germline V gene encodes CDR1 SGHKS and CDR2 YYEKEE (reference sequence). There are 15 residues in the CDR3. CDR3 bases read: TGTGCCAGCAGCTTGGCGGGACAAACCTACAATGAG. Protein: CASSLAGQTYNE. The whole CDR3 region reads CASSLAGQTYNEQFF.

With regard to this clone: The read falls 3 residues short of the CDR3 end, and the missing part is taken from the germline J gene. The V and J genes are TRBV7-3 and TRBJ2-1; 7 bases fit TRBD1. Per the germline V gene, CDR1 is SGHTA and CDR2 is FQGTGA. V lost 5 bases and J lost 0; bases outside the gene matches: 7. The CDR3 is 16 amino acids. The CDR3 bases that were read are TGTGCCAGCAGCCCCCTAGGGGACAGCTCCTACAATGAG. It is translated as CASSPLGDSSYNE. The whole CDR3 region reads CASSPLGDSSYNEQFF.

Comment on this clone: The read ends 3 residues before the CDR3 terminus; that terminus is restored from the germline J gene. The rearrangement uses TRBV5-6 and TRBJ2-1, with D tentatively TRBD1 (6 bases). The CDR3 spans 15 residues. V was pared by 4 bases and J by 2 bases, with 13 bases between. CDR1 and CDR2 from the germline V gene are SGHDT and YYEEEE. The part of the CDR3 DNA that was read is TGTGCCAGCAGCCCCCTCGGACAGCCCTACAATGAG. Translating it yields CASSPLGQPYNE. The whole CDR3 protein is CASSPLGQPYNEQFF.

A word on this clone: The CDR3 is cut off 3 residues early in the read; its end comes from the germline J gene. This sequence joins TRBV11-2 and TRBJ2-5, with D possibly TRBD1 on 6 matching bases. The germline CDR1 and CDR2 sequences are SGHAT and FQNNGV. The CDR3 has 15 amino acids. V was cut by 0 bases and J by 5 bases, with 13 bases left in between. CDR3 in amino acids: CASSLEVTGTETQYF. Incomplete CDR3 DNA: TGTGCCAGCAGCTTAGAGGTCACAGGGACGGAGACC.

A word on this clone: The read gets to within 3 residues of the CDR3 end, and the germline J gene fills in the rest. J is TRBJ2-5 and V is TRBV7-9; 7 bases are a match to TRBD1. Germline V gene data show CDR1 as SEHNR and CDR2 as FQNEAQ (reference sequence). The CDR3 sequence is 15 residues long. The V gene end was trimmed by 5 bases and the J gene end by 0 bases; junction bases not matched to a gene: 6. This CDR3 is CASSPGTAYQETQYF. CDR3 DNA, as far as it was read: TGTGCCAGCAGCCCCGGGACAGCGTACCAAGAGACC.

As concerns this clone: The read halts 3 residues ahead of the CDR3 end, with the missing end drawn from the germline J gene. This chain uses TRBV5-4 with TRBJ2-1; D is possibly TRBD1 (6 bases). Trimming left V 0 bases short and J 6 bases short, with 16 bases between. The germline V gene encodes CDR1 SGHNT and CDR2 YYREEE (reference sequence). This CDR3 spans 16 amino acids. The CDR3 DNA, read in part, is TGTGCCAGCAGCTTGGAAACAGGGAAGAAAAGCAATGAG. It translates to CASSLETGKKSNE. The whole CDR3 reads CASSLETGKKSNEQFF.